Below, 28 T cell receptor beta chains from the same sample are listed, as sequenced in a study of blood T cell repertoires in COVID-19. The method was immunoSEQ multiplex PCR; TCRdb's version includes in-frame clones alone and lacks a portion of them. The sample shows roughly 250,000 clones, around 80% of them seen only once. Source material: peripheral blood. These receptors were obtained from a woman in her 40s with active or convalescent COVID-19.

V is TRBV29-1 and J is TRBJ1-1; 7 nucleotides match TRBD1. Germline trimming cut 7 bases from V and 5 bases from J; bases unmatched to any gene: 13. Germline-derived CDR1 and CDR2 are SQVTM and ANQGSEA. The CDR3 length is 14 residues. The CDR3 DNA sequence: TGCAGCGCAAGTTGGGTGACAGGGAGAACTGAAGCTTTCTTT. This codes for CSASWVTGRTEAFF.

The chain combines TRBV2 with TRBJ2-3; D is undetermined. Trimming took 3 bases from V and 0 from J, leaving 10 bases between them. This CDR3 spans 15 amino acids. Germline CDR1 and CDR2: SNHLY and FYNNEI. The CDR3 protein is CASSDVRGSTDTQYF. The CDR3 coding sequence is TGTGCCAGCAGTGATGTCCGAGGTAGCACAGATACGCAGTATTTT.

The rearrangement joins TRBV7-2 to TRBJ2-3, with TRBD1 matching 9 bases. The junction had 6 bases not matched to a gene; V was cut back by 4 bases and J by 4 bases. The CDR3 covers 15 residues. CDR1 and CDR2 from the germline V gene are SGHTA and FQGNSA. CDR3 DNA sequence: TGTGCCAGCAGCTCATCCGGGACAGGGTCAGATACGCAGTATTTT. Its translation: CASSSSGTGSDTQYF.

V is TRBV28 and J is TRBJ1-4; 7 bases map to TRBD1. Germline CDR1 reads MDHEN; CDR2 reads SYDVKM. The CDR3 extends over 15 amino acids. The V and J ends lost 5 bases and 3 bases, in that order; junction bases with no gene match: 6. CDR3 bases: TGTGCCAGCAGTCCACTAGGGACAGCTAATGAAAAACTGTTTTTT. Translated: CASSPLGTANEKLFF.

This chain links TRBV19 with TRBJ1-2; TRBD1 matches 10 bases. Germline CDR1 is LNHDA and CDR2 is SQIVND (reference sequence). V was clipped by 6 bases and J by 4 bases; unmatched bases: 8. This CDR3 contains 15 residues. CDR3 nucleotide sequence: TGTGCCAGTAGCACTACGGGGACAGGGGTCTATGGCTACACCTTC. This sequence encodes CASSTTGTGVYGYTF. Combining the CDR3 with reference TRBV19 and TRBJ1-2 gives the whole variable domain DGGITQSPKYLFRKEGQNVTLSCEQNLNHDAMYWYRQDPGQGLRLIYYSQIVNDFQKGDIAEGYSVSREKKESFPLTVTSAQKNPTAFYLCASSTTGTGVYGYTFGSGTRLTVV.

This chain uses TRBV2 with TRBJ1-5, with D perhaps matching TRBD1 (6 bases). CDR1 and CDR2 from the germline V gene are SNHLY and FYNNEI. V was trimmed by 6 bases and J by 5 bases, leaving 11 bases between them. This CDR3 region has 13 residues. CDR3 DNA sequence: TGTGCCAGCAGGGTCAGGGGCTATCAGCCCCAGCATTTT. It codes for CASRVRGYQPQHF.

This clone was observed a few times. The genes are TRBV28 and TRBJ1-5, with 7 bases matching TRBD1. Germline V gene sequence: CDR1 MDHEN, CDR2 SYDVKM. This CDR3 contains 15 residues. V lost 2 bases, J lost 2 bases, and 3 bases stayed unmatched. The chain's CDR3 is CASSLTDRGNQPQHF. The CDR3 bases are TGTGCCAGCAGTTTAACCGACAGGGGCAATCAGCCCCAGCATTTT.

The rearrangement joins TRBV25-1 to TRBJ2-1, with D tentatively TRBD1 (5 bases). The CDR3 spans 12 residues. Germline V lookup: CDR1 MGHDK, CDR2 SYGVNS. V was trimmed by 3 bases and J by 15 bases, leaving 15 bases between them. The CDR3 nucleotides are TGTGCCAGCAGTGACGGCGCAGGGTGGTGGTTCTTC. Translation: CASSDGAGWWFF.

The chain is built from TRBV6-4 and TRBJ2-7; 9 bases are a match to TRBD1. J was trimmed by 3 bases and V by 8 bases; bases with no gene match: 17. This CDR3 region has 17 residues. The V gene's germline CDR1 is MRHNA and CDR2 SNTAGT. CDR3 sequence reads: CASPRDRDGQTHYEQYV. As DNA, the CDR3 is TGTGCCAGCCCTCGGGACAGGGATGGACAGACCCACTACGAGCAGTACGTC.

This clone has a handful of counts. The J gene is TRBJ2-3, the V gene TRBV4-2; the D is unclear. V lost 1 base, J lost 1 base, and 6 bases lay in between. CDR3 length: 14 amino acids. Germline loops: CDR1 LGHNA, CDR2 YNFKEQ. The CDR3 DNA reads TGTGCCAGCAGCCAAGTAATCCGCACAGATACGCAGTATTTT. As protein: CASSQVIRTDTQYF.

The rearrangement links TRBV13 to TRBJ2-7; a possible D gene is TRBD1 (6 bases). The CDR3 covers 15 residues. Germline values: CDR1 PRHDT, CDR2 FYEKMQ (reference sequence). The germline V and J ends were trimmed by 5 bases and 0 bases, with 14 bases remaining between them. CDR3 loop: CASSRGHLSSYEQYF. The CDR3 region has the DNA TGTGCCAGCAGCCGGGGACATCTGAGCTCCTACGAGCAGTACTTC.

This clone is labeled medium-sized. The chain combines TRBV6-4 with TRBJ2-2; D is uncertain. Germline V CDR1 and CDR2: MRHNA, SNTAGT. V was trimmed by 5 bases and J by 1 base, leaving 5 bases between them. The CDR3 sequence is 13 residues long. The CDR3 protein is CASSPGNTGELFF. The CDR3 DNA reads TGTGCCAGCAGTCCAGGGAACACCGGGGAGCTGTTTTTT.

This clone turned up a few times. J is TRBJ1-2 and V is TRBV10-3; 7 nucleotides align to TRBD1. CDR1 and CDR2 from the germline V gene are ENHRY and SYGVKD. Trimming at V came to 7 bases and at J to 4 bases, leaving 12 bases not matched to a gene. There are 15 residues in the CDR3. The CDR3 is CAIKLDPSGGYGYTF. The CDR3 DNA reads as TGTGCCATCAAATTAGACCCCTCAGGGGGCTATGGCTACACCTTC.

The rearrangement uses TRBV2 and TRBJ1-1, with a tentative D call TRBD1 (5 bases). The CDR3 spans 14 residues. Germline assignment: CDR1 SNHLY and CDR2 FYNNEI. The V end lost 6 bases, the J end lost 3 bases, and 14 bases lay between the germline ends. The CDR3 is CASRPFTGDTEAFF. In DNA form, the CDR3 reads TGTGCCAGCAGACCCTTCACGGGGGACACTGAAGCTTTCTTT.

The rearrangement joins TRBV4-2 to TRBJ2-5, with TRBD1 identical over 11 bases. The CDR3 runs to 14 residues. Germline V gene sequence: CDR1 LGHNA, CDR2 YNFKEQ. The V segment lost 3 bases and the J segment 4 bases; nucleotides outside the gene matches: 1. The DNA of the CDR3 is TGTGCCAGCAGCCAGGGACAGGGGGTAGAGACCCAGTACTTC. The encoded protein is CASSQGQGVETQYF.

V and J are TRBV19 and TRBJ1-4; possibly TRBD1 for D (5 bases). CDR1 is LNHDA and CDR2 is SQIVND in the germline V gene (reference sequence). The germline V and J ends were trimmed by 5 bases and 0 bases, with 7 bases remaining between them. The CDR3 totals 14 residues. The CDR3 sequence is CASSQGSTNEKLFF. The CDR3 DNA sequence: TGTGCCAGTAGTCAGGGCTCAACTAATGAAAAACTGTTTTTT.

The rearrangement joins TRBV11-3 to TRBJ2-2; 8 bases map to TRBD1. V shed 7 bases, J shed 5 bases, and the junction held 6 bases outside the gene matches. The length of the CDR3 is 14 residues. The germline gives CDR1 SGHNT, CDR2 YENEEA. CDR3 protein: CASKQGDWTGELFF. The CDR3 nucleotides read TGTGCCAGCAAACAGGGGGACTGGACCGGGGAGCTGTTTTTT. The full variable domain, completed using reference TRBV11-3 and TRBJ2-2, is EAGVVQSPRYKIIEKKQPVAFWCNPISGHNTLYWYLQNLGQGPELLIRYENEEAVDDSQLPKDRFSAERLKGVDSTLKIQPAELGDSAVYLCASKQGDWTGELFFGEGSRLTVL.

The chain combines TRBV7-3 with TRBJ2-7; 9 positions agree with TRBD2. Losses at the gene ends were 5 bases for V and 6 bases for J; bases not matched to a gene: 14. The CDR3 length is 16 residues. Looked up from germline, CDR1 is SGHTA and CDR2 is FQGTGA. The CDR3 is CASSRGPGGGAGEQYF. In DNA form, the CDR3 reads TGTGCCAGCAGCCGGGGCCCTGGCGGGGGGGCCGGCGAGCAGTACTTC.

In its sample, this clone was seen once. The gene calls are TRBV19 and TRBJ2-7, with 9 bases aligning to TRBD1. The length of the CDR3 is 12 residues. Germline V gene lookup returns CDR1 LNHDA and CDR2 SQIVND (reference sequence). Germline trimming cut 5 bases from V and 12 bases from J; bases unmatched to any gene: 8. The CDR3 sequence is CASSSPGQGTYV. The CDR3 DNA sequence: TGTGCCAGTAGTTCCCCCGGACAGGGGACGTACGTC.

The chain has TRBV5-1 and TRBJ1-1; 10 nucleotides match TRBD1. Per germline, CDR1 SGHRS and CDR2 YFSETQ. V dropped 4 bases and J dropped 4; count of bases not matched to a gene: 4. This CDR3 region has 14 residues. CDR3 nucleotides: TGCGCCAGCAGCCGGACAGGGGGTAGCACTGAAGCTTTCTTT. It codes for CASSRTGGSTEAFF.

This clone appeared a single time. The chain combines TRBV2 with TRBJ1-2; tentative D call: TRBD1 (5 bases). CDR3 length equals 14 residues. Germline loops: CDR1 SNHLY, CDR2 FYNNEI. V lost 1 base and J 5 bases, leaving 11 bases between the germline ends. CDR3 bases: TGTGCCAGCAGTGAAGTTGGGGCAGAATATGGCTACACCTTC. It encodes CASSEVGAEYGYTF.

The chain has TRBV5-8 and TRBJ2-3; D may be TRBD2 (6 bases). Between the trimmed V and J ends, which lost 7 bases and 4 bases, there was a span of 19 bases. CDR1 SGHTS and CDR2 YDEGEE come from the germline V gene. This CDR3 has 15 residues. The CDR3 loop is CASDWGGGIPDTQYF. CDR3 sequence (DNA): TGTGCCAGCGATTGGGGAGGAGGGATCCCAGATACGCAGTATTTT.

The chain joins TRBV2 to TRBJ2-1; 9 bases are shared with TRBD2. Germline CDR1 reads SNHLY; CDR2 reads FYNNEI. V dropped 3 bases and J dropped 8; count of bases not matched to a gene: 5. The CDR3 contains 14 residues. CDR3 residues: CASSDPGTSHEQFF. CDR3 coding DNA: TGTGCCAGCAGTGACCCGGGGACTAGCCATGAGCAGTTCTTC.

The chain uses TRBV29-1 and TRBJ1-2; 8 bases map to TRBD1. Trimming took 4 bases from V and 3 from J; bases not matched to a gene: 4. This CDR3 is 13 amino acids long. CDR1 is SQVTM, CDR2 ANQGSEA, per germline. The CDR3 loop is CSVVTGDYYGYTF. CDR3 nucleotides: TGCAGCGTTGTGACAGGGGATTACTATGGCTACACCTTC.

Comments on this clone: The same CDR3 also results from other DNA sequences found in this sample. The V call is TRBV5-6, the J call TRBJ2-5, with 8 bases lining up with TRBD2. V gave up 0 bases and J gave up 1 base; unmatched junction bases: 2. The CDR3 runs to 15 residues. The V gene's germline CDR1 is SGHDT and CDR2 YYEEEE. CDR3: CASSLVAGGQETQYF. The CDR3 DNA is TGTGCCAGCAGCTTGGTTGCGGGGGGCCAAGAGACCCAGTACTTC.

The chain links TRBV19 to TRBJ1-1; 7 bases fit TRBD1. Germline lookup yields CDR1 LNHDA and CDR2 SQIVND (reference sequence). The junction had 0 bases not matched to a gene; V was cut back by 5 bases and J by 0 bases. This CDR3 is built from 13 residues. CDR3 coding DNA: TGTGCCAGTAGTGACAGGGTGAACACTGAAGCTTTCTTT. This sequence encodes CASSDRVNTEAFF.

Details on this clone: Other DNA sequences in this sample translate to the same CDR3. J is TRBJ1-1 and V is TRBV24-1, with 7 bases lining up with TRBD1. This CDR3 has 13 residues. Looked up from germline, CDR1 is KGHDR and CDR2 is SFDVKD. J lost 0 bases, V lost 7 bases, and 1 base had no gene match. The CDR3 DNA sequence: TGTGCCACCAGACAGGGGTTGAACACTGAAGCTTTCTTT. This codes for CATRQGLNTEAFF.

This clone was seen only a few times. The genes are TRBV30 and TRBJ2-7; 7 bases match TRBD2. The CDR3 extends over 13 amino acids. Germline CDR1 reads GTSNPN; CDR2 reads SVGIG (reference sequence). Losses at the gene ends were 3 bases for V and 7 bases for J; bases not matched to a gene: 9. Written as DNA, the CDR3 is TGTGCCTGGAGGCCTCTCGGGAGGTGGGAGCAGTACGTC. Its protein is CAWRPLGRWEQYV.